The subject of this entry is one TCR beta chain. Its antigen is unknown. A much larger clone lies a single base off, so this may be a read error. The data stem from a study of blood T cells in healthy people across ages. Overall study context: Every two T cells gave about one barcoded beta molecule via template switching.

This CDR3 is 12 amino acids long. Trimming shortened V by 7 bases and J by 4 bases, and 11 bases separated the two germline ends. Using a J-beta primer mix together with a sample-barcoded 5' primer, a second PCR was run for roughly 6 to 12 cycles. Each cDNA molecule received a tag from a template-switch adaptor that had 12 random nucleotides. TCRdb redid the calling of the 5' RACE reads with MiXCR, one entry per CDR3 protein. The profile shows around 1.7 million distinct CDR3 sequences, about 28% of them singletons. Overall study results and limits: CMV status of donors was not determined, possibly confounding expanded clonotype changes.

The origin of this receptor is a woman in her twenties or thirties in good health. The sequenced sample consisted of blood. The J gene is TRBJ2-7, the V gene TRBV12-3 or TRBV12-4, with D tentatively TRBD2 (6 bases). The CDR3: CASMTGEYEQYF. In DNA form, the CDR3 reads TGTGCCAGCATGACGGGAGAGTACGAGCAGTACTTC.